These 18 T cell receptor beta chains came from one sample sequenced in a study of CD8 T cells in Susac syndrome. Reverse transcription of about 0.5 to 1 ug RNA was carried out with random hexamers. MiXCR, run by TCRdb on the immunoSEQ multiplex PCR reads, gives a single entry per CDR3 protein. The sample carries around 190,000 distinct CDR3 sequences, 85% to 95% recorded once. The source material was CD4+ T cells from PBMCs. These receptors were collected from a human donor in good health.

The chain uses TRBV29-1 and TRBJ1-2, with D possibly matching TRBD1 (6 bases). The V end lost 5 bases, the J end lost 4 bases, and 23 bases lay between the germline ends. Germline CDR1 SQVTM, CDR2 ANQGSEA. This CDR3 is built from 16 residues. This CDR3 is CSVSPGGAGSVYGYTF. CDR3 bases: TGCAGCGTTTCGCCTGGGGGGGCAGGATCCGTCTATGGCTACACCTTC.

With regard to this clonotype: One end of the junction is discordant with germline, which a read error may explain. The chain recombines TRBV7-7 with TRBJ2-6; 7 bases line up with TRBD1. Germline values: CDR1 SSHAT, CDR2 FNYEAQ (reference sequence). CDR3 size: 17 residues. The CDR3 nucleotides are TGTGCTAGCAGCTTAGGGGGACAGAGGGCCGGGGCCAACGTCCTGACTTTC. Translated: CASSLGGQRAGANVLTF.

This chain uses TRBV23-1 with TRBJ1-2; D not resolved. TRBV23-1 qualifies as an ORF whose function is uncertain. The CDR3 has 12 amino acids. V lost 7 bases, J lost 4 bases, and 10 bases lay in between. CDR3 coding DNA: TGCGCCAGCACATTTGGGATCTATGGCTACACCTTC. This encodes CASTFGIYGYTF.

The V gene is TRBV10-1, the J gene TRBJ2-1; 9 bases map to TRBD1. The CDR3 is 15 amino acids. The J segment lost 5 bases and the V segment lost 4 bases, leaving 6 bases of the junction unmatched. Germline V lookup: CDR1 WNHNN, CDR2 SYGVQD (reference sequence). The CDR3 spells CASSGNRGPNNEQFF. The CDR3 DNA reads as TGCGCCAGCAGTGGGAACAGGGGGCCAAACAATGAGCAGTTCTTC.

The V call is TRBV7-2, the J call TRBJ2-1; 9 bases match TRBD2. Germline V lookup: CDR1 SGHTA, CDR2 FQGNSA. The CDR3 covers 15 residues. Losses at the gene ends were 5 bases for V and 9 bases for J; bases not matched to a gene: 11. The DNA for the CDR3 is TGTGCCAGCAGCCCAGGGCTAGCGGGGTGGATTGAGCAGTTCTTC. Its protein product is CASSPGLAGWIEQFF.

The chain combines TRBV9 with TRBJ2-1, with 8 bases aligning to TRBD2. CDR3 length: 15 amino acids. The V gene's germline CDR1 is SGDLS and CDR2 YYNGEE. The trim removed 4 bases at V and 7 bases at J, leaving 10 bases unmatched. CDR3 region: CASSRREGLDNEQFF. The CDR3 DNA follows: TGTGCCAGCAGCCGACGGGAGGGCCTCGATAATGAGCAGTTCTTC.

The chain's CDR3 is CASSARALAQETQYF. CDR3 nucleotide sequence: TGTGCCAGCAGTGCGCGGGCCTTGGCACAAGAGACCCAGTACTTC. This sequence joins TRBV27 and TRBJ2-5; a possible D gene is TRBD2 (5 bases). With 5 bases removed from V and 2 bases from J, the gap between germline ends came to 15 bases. The CDR3 covers 15 residues. Germline CDR1 reads MNHEY; CDR2 reads SMNVEV (reference sequence).

The V gene is TRBV3-1, the J gene TRBJ1-1; no reliable D call. The CDR3 runs to 15 residues. The germline CDR1 and CDR2 sequences are LGHDT and YNNKEL (reference sequence). Trimming pared 1 base from V and 1 base from J, leaving 10 bases between. CDR3 in amino acids: CASSQAPDPNTEAFF. The CDR3 region has the DNA TGTGCCAGCAGCCAAGCCCCGGACCCGAACACTGAAGCTTTCTTT.

V usage is TRBV6-2 or TRBV6-3 and J usage is TRBJ1-6; D not certain. Germline lookup yields CDR1 MNHEY and CDR2 SVGEGT. V was trimmed by 6 bases and J by 6 bases, leaving 6 bases between them. This CDR3 comprises 12 residues. The DNA for the CDR3 is TGTGCCAGCAGCCTCATTAATTCACCCCTCCACTTT. Protein: CASSLINSPLHF.

The rearrangement links TRBV5-1 to TRBJ2-7, with D maybe TRBD1 (6 bases). The ends were cut back, 2 bases at V and 7 bases at J, with 16 bases in the middle. The V gene's germline CDR1 is SGHRS and CDR2 YFSETQ. The length of the CDR3 is 14 residues. CDR3 nucleotide sequence: TGCGCCAGCAGCTTCGACAGGCCCATATCAGAGCAGTACTTC. Translating it yields CASSFDRPISEQYF.

This clonotype occurred once. This chain joins TRBV6-5 and TRBJ2-7; TRBD2 aligns across 9 bases. The CDR3 sequence is 13 residues long. V lost 8 bases to trimming and J lost 1 base; unmatched junction nucleotides: 3. Germline V gene lookup returns CDR1 MNHEY and CDR2 SVGAGI. CDR3 sequence: CASRTSASYEQYF. Written as DNA, the CDR3 is TGTGCCAGCCGGACTAGCGCTTCCTACGAGCAGTACTTC.

The J gene is TRBJ1-2, the V gene TRBV20-1; D may be TRBD1 (6 bases). This CDR3 has 12 residues. Trimming took off 4 bases at V and 8 bases at J, with 14 bases between the two ends. CDR1 DFQATT and CDR2 SNEGSKA come from the germline V gene (reference sequence). The CDR3 DNA is TGCAGTGCTACCGGGGCGAGGGGGGGCTACACCTTC. Amino acid sequence: CSATGARGGYTF.

The chain couples TRBV5-1 to TRBJ2-5; 7 nucleotides line up with TRBD1. This CDR3 has 14 amino acids. Germline CDR1 is SGHRS and CDR2 is YFSETQ. The ends lost 3 bases at V and 3 bases at J; junction bases unmatched: 5. This CDR3 reads CASSSRQGEETQYF. The CDR3 coding sequence is TGCGCCAGCAGCTCCCGACAGGGAGAAGAGACCCAGTACTTC. Drawing the rest from reference TRBV5-1 and TRBJ2-5, the complete variable domain is KAGVTQTPRYLIKTRGQQVTLSCSPISGHRSVSWYQQTPGQGLQFLFEYFSETQRNKGNFPGRFSGRQFSNSRSEMNVSTLELGDSALYLCASSSRQGEETQYFGPGTRLLVL.

CDR3 sequence (DNA): TGTGCCAGCAGTTCCTATGGCTACGAGCAGTACTTC. It translates to CASSSYGYEQYF. The chain links TRBV28 to TRBJ2-7; D is unclear. Germline CDR1 is MDHEN and CDR2 is SYDVKM. Trimming stripped 4 bases from V and 3 bases from J, with 7 bases between. The CDR3 loop spans 12 amino acids.

This CDR3 reads CSARPFNEQFF. The CDR3 coding sequence is TGCAGCGCCCGCCCGTTCAATGAGCAGTTCTTC. The chain is built from TRBV29-1 and TRBJ2-1; D not certain. CDR3 length equals 11 residues. CDR1 and CDR2 (germline): SQVTM, ANQGSEA. V was shortened by 7 bases and J by 6 bases, with 10 bases between the two germline ends.

The rearrangement joins TRBV20-1 to TRBJ2-5, with 7 bases matching TRBD2. Germline assignment: CDR1 DFQATT and CDR2 SNEGSKA (reference sequence). After removal of 3 bases from V and 5 bases from J, the junction contained 9 bases not matched to a gene. CDR3 length: 14 amino acids. This chain's CDR3 is CSASLGGSRETQYF. CDR3 in DNA: TGCAGTGCTAGTTTAGGCGGGAGTAGGGAGACCCAGTACTTC.

J is TRBJ2-7 and V is TRBV2; unclear D gene. The V end lost 4 bases, the J end lost 3 bases, and 10 bases lay between the germline ends. The CDR3 length is 13 residues. CDR1 is SNHLY, CDR2 FYNNEI, per germline. In nucleotides, the CDR3 is TGTGCCAGCAGTGGGAACGGCGGCTACGAGCAGTACGTC. Translating gives CASSGNGGYEQYV.

The rearrangement links TRBV9 to TRBJ2-1, with TRBD2 as a possible D gene (5 bases). Looked up from germline, CDR1 is SGDLS and CDR2 is YYNGEE. The CDR3 spans 14 residues. Trimming removed 2 bases at V and 5 bases at J, with 11 bases between. The CDR3 loop reads CASSVVGIHNEQFF. As DNA, the CDR3 is TGTGCCAGCAGCGTCGTCGGGATCCACAATGAGCAGTTCTTC.